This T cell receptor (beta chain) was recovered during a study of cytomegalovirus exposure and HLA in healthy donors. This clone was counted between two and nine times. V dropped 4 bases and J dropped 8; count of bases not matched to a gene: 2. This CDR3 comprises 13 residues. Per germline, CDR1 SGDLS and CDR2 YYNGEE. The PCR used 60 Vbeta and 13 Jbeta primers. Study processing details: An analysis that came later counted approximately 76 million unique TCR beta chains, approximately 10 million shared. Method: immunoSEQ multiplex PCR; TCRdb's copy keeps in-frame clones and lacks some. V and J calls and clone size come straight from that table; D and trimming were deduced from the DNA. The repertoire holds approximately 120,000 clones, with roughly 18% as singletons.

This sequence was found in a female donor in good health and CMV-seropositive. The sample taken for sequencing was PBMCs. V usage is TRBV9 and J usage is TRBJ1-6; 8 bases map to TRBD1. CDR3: CASSQTGDSPLHF. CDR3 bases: TGTGCCAGCAGCCAGACAGGGGATTCACCCCTCCACTTT.